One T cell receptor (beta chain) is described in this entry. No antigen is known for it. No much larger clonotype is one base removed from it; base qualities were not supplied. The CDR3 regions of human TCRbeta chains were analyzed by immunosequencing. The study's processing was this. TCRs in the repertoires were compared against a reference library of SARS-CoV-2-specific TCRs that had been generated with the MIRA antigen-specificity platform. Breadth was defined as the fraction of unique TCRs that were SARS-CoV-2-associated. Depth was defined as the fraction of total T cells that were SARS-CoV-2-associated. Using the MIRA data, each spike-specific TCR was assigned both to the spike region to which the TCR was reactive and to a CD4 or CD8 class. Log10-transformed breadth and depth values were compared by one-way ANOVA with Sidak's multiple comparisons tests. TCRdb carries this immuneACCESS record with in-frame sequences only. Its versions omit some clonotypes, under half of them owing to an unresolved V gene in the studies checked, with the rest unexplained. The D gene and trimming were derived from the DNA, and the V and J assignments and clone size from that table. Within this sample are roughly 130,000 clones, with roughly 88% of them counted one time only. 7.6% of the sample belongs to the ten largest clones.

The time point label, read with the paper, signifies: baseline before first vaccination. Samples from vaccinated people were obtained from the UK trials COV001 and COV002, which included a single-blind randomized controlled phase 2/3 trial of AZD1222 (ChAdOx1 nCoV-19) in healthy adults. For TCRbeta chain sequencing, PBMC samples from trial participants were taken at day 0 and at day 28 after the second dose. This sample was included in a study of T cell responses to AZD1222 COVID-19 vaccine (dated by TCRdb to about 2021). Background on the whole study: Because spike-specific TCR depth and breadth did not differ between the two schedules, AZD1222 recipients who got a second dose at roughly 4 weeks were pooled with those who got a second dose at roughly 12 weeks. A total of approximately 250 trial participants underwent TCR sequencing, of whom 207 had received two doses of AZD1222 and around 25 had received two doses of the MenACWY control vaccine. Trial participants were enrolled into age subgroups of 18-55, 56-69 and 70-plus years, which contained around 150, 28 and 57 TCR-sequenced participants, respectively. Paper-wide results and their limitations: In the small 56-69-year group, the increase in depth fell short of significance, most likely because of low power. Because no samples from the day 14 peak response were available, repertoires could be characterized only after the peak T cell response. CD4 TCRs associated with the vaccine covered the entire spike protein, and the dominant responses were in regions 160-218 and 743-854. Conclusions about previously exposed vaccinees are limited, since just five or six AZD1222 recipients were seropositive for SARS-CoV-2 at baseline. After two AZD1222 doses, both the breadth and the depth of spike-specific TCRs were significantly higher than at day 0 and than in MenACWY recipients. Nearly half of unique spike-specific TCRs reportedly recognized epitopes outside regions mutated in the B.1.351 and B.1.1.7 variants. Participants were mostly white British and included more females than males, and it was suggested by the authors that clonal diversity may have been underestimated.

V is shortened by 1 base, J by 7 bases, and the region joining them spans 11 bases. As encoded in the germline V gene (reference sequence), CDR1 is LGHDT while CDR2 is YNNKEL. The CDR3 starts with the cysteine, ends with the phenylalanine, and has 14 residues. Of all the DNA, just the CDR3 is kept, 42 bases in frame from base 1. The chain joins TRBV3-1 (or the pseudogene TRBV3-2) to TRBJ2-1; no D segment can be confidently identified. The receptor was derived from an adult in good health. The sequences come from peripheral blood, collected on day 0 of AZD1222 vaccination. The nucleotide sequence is TGTGCCAGCAGCCAAGTGCAAGTTAGGAATGAGCAGTTCTTC. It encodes CASSQVQVRNEQFF.